What follows describes a single T cell receptor (beta chain). Its target is not known. Recipient blood drawn about 28 days pretransplant and days 30, 100, 180 after. This record belongs to a study of T cell clonotyping in hematopoietic cell transplantation. Study findings and constraints: Few recipient clonotypes overlapped donors; over 97% were de novo at given depth. Recipient TCR diversity dropped after transplant; expanded clonotypes rose from day 30 to 180.

Assay used: immunoSEQ multiplex PCR; TCRdb lists only in-frame clones, some missing. The top ten hold around a third of the sample, which has about 4,200 clones, 76% seen once. The sequencing here drew on peripheral blood mononuclear cells, taken 100 days after allogeneic stem cell transplant. This clonotype was sampled from a male patient aged 45-59 years who had an allogeneic stem cell transplant from an unrelated donor, so the T cells may come from the graft donor. Some clones in this sample may be carry-over from other donors' samples.

The CDR3: CASSLNSGTSATGELFF. The CDR3 DNA follows: TGTGCCAGCAGCTTAAATAGCGGGACGTCGGCCACCGGGGAGCTGTTTTTT. The chain employs TRBV7-9 and TRBJ2-2; 8 nucleotides match TRBD2. CDR1 and CDR2 (germline): SEHNR, FQNEAQ (reference sequence). CDR3 length: 17 residues. Trimming took 2 bases from V and 4 from J; bases not matched to a gene: 9.